The entry below gives a single T cell receptor beta chain sequence along with its context. Authors' data handling: Estimation of nucleated cell counts was performed using reference gene primer amplification. Assay used: immunoSEQ multiplex PCR; TCRdb lists only in-frame clones, some missing. The V and J calls and clone size are taken from that table; D and trimming were inferred from the DNA. The sample yields approximately 49,000 clones, roughly 87% seen once. Germline-derived CDR1 and CDR2 are SGHVS and FQNEAQ. V lost 7 bases and J lost 5, with 12 bases in between. This CDR3 contains 13 residues. The data derive from a study of blood T cell repertoires in COVID-19. The wider study: From T cells, B-cell-depleted T cells, or PBMCs came the material, which was cDNA or gDNA.

V gene TRBV7-8 combines with J gene TRBJ2-1; tentative D call: TRBD1 (5 bases). The origin of this receptor is a man in his fifties or sixties with active COVID-19. Sequenced: peripheral blood. In DNA form, the CDR3 reads TGTGCCAGCATCCAGGGCCCCGACAATGAGCAGTTCTTC. This codes for CASIQGPDNEQFF.